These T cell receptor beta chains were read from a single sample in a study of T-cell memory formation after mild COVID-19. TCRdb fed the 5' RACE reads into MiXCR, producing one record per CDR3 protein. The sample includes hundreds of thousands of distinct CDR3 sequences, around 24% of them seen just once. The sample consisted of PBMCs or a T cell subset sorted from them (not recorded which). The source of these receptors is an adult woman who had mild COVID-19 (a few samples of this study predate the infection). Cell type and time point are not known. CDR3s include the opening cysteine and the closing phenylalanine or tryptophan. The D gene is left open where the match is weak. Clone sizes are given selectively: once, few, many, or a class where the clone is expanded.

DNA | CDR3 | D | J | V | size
TGCAGCGTTGAGGGACTAGCTGGTGAGCAGTTCTTC | CSVEGLAGEQFF | TRBD2 | TRBJ2-1 | TRBV29-1 | -
TGCGCCAGCAGCCGTATCTGGGACAGGGCTACTTCCTACGAGCAGTACTTC | CASSRIWDRATSYEQYF | TRBD1 | TRBJ2-7 | TRBV4-3 | few
TGCAGTGCGGGGGGACAGCCACGATCACCCCTCCACTTT | CSAGGQPRSPLHF | TRBD1 | TRBJ1-6 | TRBV20-1 | few
TGTGCCAGCAGCCCGTATAGCGGGGCCTACTCCTACAATGAGCAGTTCTTC | CASSPYSGAYSYNEQFF | TRBD2 | TRBJ2-1 | TRBV14 | many
TGTGCCACCAGTGATTTGACCGGGGCCGATGAGCAGTTCTTC | CATSDLTGADEQFF | - | TRBJ2-1 | TRBV24-1 | -
TGCGCCAGCAGCTTCTTACAGAGCCCGGGGGCCAACGTCCTGACTTTC | CASSFLQSPGANVLTF | - | TRBJ2-6 | TRBV5-1 | -
TGTGCCAGCAGCTCGACAGGGGGAAGTTATGGCTACACCTTC | CASSSTGGSYGYTF | TRBD1 | TRBJ1-2 | TRBV11-2 | few
TGTGCCAGCAGCTTAGCGTCCGGGCCGAACCAGTCCGGCGAGCAGTACTTC | CASSLASGPNQSGEQYF | - | TRBJ2-7 | TRBV7-9 | few
TGTGCCAGCAGAGATAACGGACAGTTTTACACCGGGGAGCTGTTTTTT | CASRDNGQFYTGELFF | - | TRBJ2-2 | TRBV27 | -
TGTGCCAGCAGTTCTACTGGAGATACCTTGAACACTGAAGCTTTCTTT | CASSSTGDTLNTEAFF | - | TRBJ1-1 | TRBV27 | few
TGTGCTAGCAGCTTAGGAACTAGCGGGACTCTCAATGAGCAGTTCTTC | CASSLGTSGTLNEQFF | TRBD2 | TRBJ2-1 | TRBV7-7 | many
TGCGCCAGCAGCTTGAAGGGCACCACAGATACGCAGTATTTT | CASSLKGTTDTQYF | - | TRBJ2-3 | TRBV5-1 | -
TGTGCCAGCAGTTTCTCCAGGGCGGGTGGCTACACCTTC | CASSFSRAGGYTF | - | TRBJ1-2 | TRBV12-3/TRBV12-4 | once
TGCGCCAGCAGCTCGGGGGGGAACTCTGGAAACACCATATATTTT | CASSSGGNSGNTIYF | - | TRBJ1-3 | TRBV5-1 | few
TGTGCCAGCAGCCAAGCCTCATACGGACTAGCGGGTGATTACGAGCAGTACTTC | CASSQASYGLAGDYEQYF | TRBD2 | TRBJ2-7 | TRBV4-2 | -
TGTGCCAGCAGCCCATCAGGGGGGGGTTCTGGAAACACCATATATTTT | CASSPSGGGSGNTIYF | TRBD1 | TRBJ1-3 | TRBV12-3/TRBV12-4 | few
TGTGCCAGTAGTAAACTAGCGGGGGCCCGGGAAGATACGCAGTATTTT | CASSKLAGAREDTQYF | TRBD2 | TRBJ2-3 | TRBV19 | -
TGTGCCAGCAGCTTAACAGGGACTTATAATTCACCCCTCCACTTT | CASSLTGTYNSPLHF | - | TRBJ1-6 | TRBV7-3 | few
TGTGCCAGCAGCCACGGACGCCCTGAGCAGTTCTTC | CASSHGRPEQFF | - | TRBJ2-1 | TRBV3-1 | -
TGCGCCAGCAGCCAAGGTTTCGGTCGGACAGGGAGCTCCTACGAGCAGTACTTC | CASSQGFGRTGSSYEQYF | TRBD1 | TRBJ2-7 | TRBV4-1 | many
TGTGCCAGCAGCGCCCGCGGTGATACGCAGTATTTT | CASSARGDTQYF | - | TRBJ2-3 | TRBV3-1 | few
TGTGCCACCAGCAGAGATAAGAGTTCGGGGAATCAGCCCCAGCATTTT | CATSRDKSSGNQPQHF | - | TRBJ1-5 | TRBV15 | few
TGTGCCAGCAGCGCCGGGACAGGGGGCTTCGGGGAGCTGTTTTTT | CASSAGTGGFGELFF | TRBD1 | TRBJ2-2 | TRBV27 | few
TGTGCCAGCAGCCTTCAGACAGGGGGAGGAGATACGCAGTATTTT | CASSLQTGGGDTQYF | TRBD1 | TRBJ2-3 | TRBV9 | few
TGCGCCAGCACCACGGCCCCTGTCACAGATACGCAGTATTTT | CASTTAPVTDTQYF | - | TRBJ2-3 | TRBV5-1 | -
TGTGCCAGCAGCTCCAGGCTCGGACAAACACGAGATACGCAGTATTTT | CASSSRLGQTRDTQYF | - | TRBJ2-3 | TRBV7-9 | -
TGCGCCAGCAGGGCCCCCGGGGTTTGGGACGAGCAGTACTTC | CASRAPGVWDEQYF | - | TRBJ2-7 | TRBV10-2 | once
TGTGCCAGCAGTCCGGGGACAGGGAACCACCACAATCAGCCCCAGCATTTT | CASSPGTGNHHNQPQHF | TRBD1 | TRBJ1-5 | TRBV27 | -
TGTGCCAGCAGTCCGACAGGTTACACAGATACGCAGTATTTT | CASSPTGYTDTQYF | - | TRBJ2-3 | TRBV12-3/TRBV12-4 | few
TGCAGCGTTGAAAGGCAGGGGGCATACGAGCAGTACTTC | CSVERQGAYEQYF | TRBD1 | TRBJ2-7 | TRBV29-1 | few
TGCGCCAGCAGCTCAATGGCTGGACTGAACACTGAAGCTTTCTTT | CASSSMAGLNTEAFF | - | TRBJ1-1 | TRBV5-1 | few
TGTGCCACCAGTGACGGCCTGGGAAACTATGGCTACACCTTC | CATSDGLGNYGYTF | - | TRBJ1-2 | TRBV24-1 | -
TGCGCCAGCAGCTTGGCGTCCGGGGAGCTGTTTTTT | CASSLASGELFF | - | TRBJ2-2 | TRBV5-1 | many
TGTGCCAGCAGCCAAGATTCGGCGGGACTAGGGGGCACAGATACGCAGTATTTT | CASSQDSAGLGGTDTQYF | TRBD2 | TRBJ2-3 | TRBV4-2 | -
TGTGCCAGCATTGATGGACGGGACAGCCACACAGATACGCAGTATTTT | CASIDGRDSHTDTQYF | TRBD1 | TRBJ2-3 | TRBV2 | -
TGCAGCGTTGAAAGGGACAGGGGGCAAGAGACCCAGTACTTC | CSVERDRGQETQYF | TRBD1 | TRBJ2-5 | TRBV29-1 | -
TGTGCCAGCAGCTTGGAGTCGTACGGGACAGATACGCAGTATTTT | CASSLESYGTDTQYF | - | TRBJ2-3 | TRBV5-4 | few
TGTGCCAGCAGCTTAGCATTGGACCCTACCGATATAGGCGAGCAGTTCTTC | CASSLALDPTDIGEQFF | - | TRBJ2-1 | TRBV7-8 | few